The present T cell receptor beta chain was sequenced within a study of PD-1 blockade in classical Hodgkin lymphoma. The study, taken as a whole, reports: It was among complete responders that baseline diversity resembled that of newly diagnosed patients. Repertoires differed for reasons still undefined, possibly disease activity or prior therapy. Whereas CD4+ TCR diversity had risen significantly by C4D1, CD8+ TCR diversity had not. Exclusion removed patients who began nivolumab under 1 year after ASCT.

Germline CDR1 LNHDA, CDR2 SQIVND (reference sequence). Trimming at V came to 5 bases and at J to 2 bases, leaving 3 bases not matched to a gene. This CDR3 contains 14 residues. The table came from immunoSEQ multiplex PCR; TCRdb's copy has only in-frame clones and leaves some out. The sample comprises around 13,000 clones, 92% of which are singletons, and 20% to 25% rests with the top ten. A note on this clone: Antigen unknown.

Relapses following autologous stem cell transplantation were seen in all patients, with brentuximab vedotin exposure varying. The sequence was collected from a human donor with classical Hodgkin lymphoma. This material consisted of peripheral blood mononuclear cells (PBMCs), taken at baseline. The chain carries TRBV19 and TRBJ2-1; 7 positions match TRBD1. In DNA form, the CDR3 reads TGTGCCAGTAGTTTGCAGGGGGCCTACAATGAGCAGTTCTTC. This encodes CASSLQGAYNEQFF.